This passage covers 9 T cell receptor beta chains from one sample sequenced in a study of read filtering for tumor transcriptome and immune sequencing. This library used roughly 400 ng RNA and molecular barcoded adaptors spanning alpha/delta and beta/gamma chains. Each CDR3 protein is one row after TCRdb ran MiXCR on the reads. The data hold some 80,000 distinct CDR3 sequences, with roughly 12% observed a single time. Material for sequencing was a population of CD138-negative cells sorted from bone marrow. The receptors shown here come from a donor aged 40 or over with multiple myeloma.

The table lists this clonotype with many counts. The rearrangement uses TRBV7-9 and TRBJ1-2; the D gene is possibly TRBD1 (5 bases). The CDR3 spans 15 residues. Germline values: CDR1 SEHNR, CDR2 FQNEAQ (reference sequence). Trimming cost V 5 bases and J 4 bases, with 17 bases left between them. CDR3 region: CASSKGEASGYGYTF. In DNA, the CDR3 is TGTGCCAGCAGCAAAGGGGAAGCTAGCGGCTATGGCTACACCTTC.

The CDR3: CSVSGQGVRETQYF. CDR3 nucleotides: TGCAGCGTTTCCGGACAGGGGGTACGGGAGACCCAGTACTTC. The chain uses TRBV29-1 and TRBJ2-5, with 10 bases aligning to TRBD1. The CDR3 is made up of 14 amino acids. Germline CDR1 SQVTM, CDR2 ANQGSEA. Trimming at V came to 5 bases and at J to 5 bases, leaving 8 bases not matched to a gene.

This clonotype was detected many times. V and J are TRBV20-1 and TRBJ2-2; possible D gene TRBD1, 5 bases. V lost 2 bases and J lost 1, with 11 bases in between. The V gene's germline CDR1 is DFQATT and CDR2 SNEGSKA (reference sequence). This CDR3 has 15 residues. This CDR3 is CSARPTGLNTGELFF. DNA for the CDR3: TGCAGTGCTAGACCCACAGGATTGAACACCGGGGAGCTGTTTTTT.

This clonotype was counted only a few times. The V gene is TRBV5-1, the J gene TRBJ1-5; TRBD1 matches 7 bases. Germline V lookup: CDR1 SGHRS, CDR2 YFSETQ. After removal of 0 bases from V and 6 bases from J, the junction contained 6 bases not matched to a gene. CDR3 size: 15 residues. The CDR3 protein is CASSLGDSLSQPQHF. The CDR3, as DNA: TGCGCCAGCAGCTTGGGGGACAGTCTTTCTCAGCCCCAGCATTTT.

The V and J genes are TRBV5-1 and TRBJ2-3; 7 bases align to TRBD2. CDR1 is SGHRS and CDR2 is YFSETQ in the germline V gene. This CDR3 spans 14 amino acids. V dropped 6 bases and J dropped 1; count of bases not matched to a gene: 5. The CDR3 is CASTRGVGTDTQYF. CDR3 sequence (DNA): TGCGCCAGCACCCGGGGGGTTGGCACAGATACGCAGTATTTT. Together with reference TRBV5-1 and TRBJ2-3, the CDR3 gives the full variable domain: KAGVTQTPRYLIKTRGQQVTLSCSPISGHRSVSWYQQTPGQGLQFLFEYFSETQRNKGNFPGRFSGRQFSNSRSEMNVSTLELGDSALYLCASTRGVGTDTQYFGPGTRLTVL.

The J gene is TRBJ2-3, the V gene TRBV20-1; 7 bases agree with TRBD2. The CDR3 contains 17 residues. Germline assignment: CDR1 DFQATT and CDR2 SNEGSKA (reference sequence). Losses at the gene ends were 4 bases for V and 2 bases for J; bases not matched to a gene: 15. The CDR3 region is CSATPGGPAPHTDTQYF. The CDR3 DNA reads as TGCAGTGCTACCCCGGGAGGCCCTGCCCCCCACACAGATACGCAGTATTTT.

At least ten counts were recorded for this clonotype. The chain carries TRBV20-1 and TRBJ2-7; the match to TRBD2 covers 13 bases. The CDR3 has 14 residues. Germline V gene data show CDR1 as DFQATT and CDR2 as SNEGSKA (reference sequence). J lost 5 bases, V lost 5 bases, and 6 bases had no gene match. The CDR3 sequence is CSAWTSGSSHEQYF. CDR3 DNA: TGCAGTGCTTGGACTAGCGGGAGTTCCCACGAGCAGTACTTC.

This clonotype occurred many times. The J gene is TRBJ2-1, the V gene TRBV20-1; 10 nucleotides align to TRBD2. Per the germline V gene, CDR1 is DFQATT and CDR2 is SNEGSKA (reference sequence). V shed 6 bases and J 1 base; nucleotides not matched to a gene: 6. The CDR3 is made up of 15 amino acids. CDR3: CSATSGRGSYNEQFF. In nucleotides, the CDR3 is TGCAGTGCCACCAGCGGGAGGGGGTCCTACAATGAGCAGTTCTTC.

This clonotype came up many times. The chain is built from TRBV5-6 and TRBJ2-1; D is ambiguous. Trimming shortened V by 0 bases and J by 5 bases, and 3 bases separated the two germline ends. This CDR3 has 12 residues. Germline V gives CDR1 SGHDT, CDR2 YYEEEE. In DNA form, the CDR3 reads TGTGCCAGCAGCTTGGTCAACAATGAGCAGTTCTTC. This sequence encodes CASSLVNNEQFF.